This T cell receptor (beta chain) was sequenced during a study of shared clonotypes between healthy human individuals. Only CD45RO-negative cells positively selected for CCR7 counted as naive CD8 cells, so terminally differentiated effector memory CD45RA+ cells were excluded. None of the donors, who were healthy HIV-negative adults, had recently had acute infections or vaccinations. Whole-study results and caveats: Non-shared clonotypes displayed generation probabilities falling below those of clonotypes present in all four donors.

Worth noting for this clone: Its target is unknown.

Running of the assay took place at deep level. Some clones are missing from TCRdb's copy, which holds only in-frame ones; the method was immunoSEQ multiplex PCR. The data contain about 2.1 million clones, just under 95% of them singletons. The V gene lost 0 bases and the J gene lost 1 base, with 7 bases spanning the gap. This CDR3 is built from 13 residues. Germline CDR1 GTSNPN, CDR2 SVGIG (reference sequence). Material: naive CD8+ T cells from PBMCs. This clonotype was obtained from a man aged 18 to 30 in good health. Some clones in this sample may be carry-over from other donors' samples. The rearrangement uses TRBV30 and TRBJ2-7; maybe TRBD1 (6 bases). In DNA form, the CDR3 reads TGTGCCTGGAGTGTGGACAGTTCCTACGAGCAGTACTTC. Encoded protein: CAWSVDSSYEQYF. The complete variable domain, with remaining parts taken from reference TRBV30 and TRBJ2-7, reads SQTIHQWPATLVQPVGSPLSLECTVEGTSNPNLYWYRQAAGRGLQLLFYSVGIGQISSEVPQNLSASRPQDRQFILSSKKLLLSDSGFYLCAWSVDSSYEQYFGPGTRLTVT.